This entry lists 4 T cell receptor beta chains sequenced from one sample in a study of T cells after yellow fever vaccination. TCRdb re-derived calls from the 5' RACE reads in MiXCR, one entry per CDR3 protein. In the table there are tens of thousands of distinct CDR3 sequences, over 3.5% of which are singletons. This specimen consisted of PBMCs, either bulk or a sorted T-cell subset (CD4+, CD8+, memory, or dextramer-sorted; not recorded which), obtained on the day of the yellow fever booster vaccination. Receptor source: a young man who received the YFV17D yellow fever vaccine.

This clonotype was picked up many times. In nucleotides, the CDR3 is TGTGCCAGCAGTTACCGGAACAATGAAAAACTGTTTTTT. Translated: CASSYRNNEKLFF. The rearrangement joins TRBV6-5 to TRBJ1-4; D not resolved. The germline V gene encodes CDR1 MNHEY and CDR2 SVGAGI. The CDR3 runs to 13 residues. V was trimmed by 2 bases and J by 5 bases, leaving 6 bases between them.

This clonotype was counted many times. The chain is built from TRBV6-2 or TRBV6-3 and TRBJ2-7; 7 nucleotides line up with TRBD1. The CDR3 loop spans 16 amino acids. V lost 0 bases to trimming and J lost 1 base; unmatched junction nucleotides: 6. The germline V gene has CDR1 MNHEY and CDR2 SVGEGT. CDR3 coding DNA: TGTGCCAGCAGTTACTCGATCAGGGGGAGATCCTACGAGCAGTACTTC. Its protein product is CASSYSIRGRSYEQYF.

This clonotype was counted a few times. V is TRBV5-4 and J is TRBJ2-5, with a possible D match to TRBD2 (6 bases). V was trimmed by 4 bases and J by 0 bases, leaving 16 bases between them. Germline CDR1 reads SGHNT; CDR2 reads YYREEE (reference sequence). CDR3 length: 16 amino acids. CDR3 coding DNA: TGTGCCAGCAGCGCCTTAGGTGGGGGGTACCAAGAGACCCAGTACTTC. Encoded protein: CASSALGGGYQETQYF.

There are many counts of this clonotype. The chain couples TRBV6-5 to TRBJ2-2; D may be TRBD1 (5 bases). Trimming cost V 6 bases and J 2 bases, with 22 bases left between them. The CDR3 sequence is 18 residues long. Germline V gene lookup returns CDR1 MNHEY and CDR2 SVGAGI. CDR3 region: CASRRRAGANANTGELFF. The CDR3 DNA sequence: TGTGCCAGCAGACGTCGTGCTGGGGCTAACGCTAACACCGGGGAGCTGTTTTTT.